These T cell receptor beta chains were read from a single sample in a study of sequential checkpoint blockade in melanoma. Produced via immunoSEQ multiplex PCR; TCRdb's table is partial and in-frame only. Here the sample spans around 18,000 clones, 70% to 75% being singletons. This material consisted of CD8+ T cells sorted from blood (inferred from file names), taken from a patient given nivolumab and ipilimumab in sequence. The receptors were gathered from a human donor with melanoma. Both conserved end residues are part of each CDR3. D genes are given only for firm matches. Where a row states a size, it is once, few, many or the class of an expanded clone; other rows omit it.

>TRBJ1-6|-|TRBV6-5|-
TGTGCCAGCAGTTTCGGGACTCCAAGCAGAACCCTCCACTTT
CASSFGTPSRTLHF
>TRBJ2-1|-|TRBV10-1|-
TGCGCCAGCAGTGAGTCGAGGGCTAGTAGCCACAATGAGCAGTTCTTC
CASSESRASSHNEQFF
>TRBJ2-3|-|TRBV27|TRBD2
TGTGCCAGCAGTTCTAGCGGGAGTGGTTGGGGTACAGATACGCAGTATTTT
CASSSSGSGWGTDTQYF
>TRBJ1-2|-|TRBV29-1|-
TGCAGCGTTCAGGGTAGGAACTATGGCTACACCTTC
CSVQGRNYGYTF
>TRBJ2-3|once|TRBV29-1|-
TGCAGCGTTGATGGCAGACTATACCCCCATACGCAGTATTTT
CSVDGRLYPHTQYF
>TRBJ2-7|-|TRBV5-4|TRBD1
TGTGCCAGCAGCTCCTCCGGGGACAGTAGCTCCTACGAGCAGTACTTC
CASSSSGDSSSYEQYF
>TRBJ2-3|-|TRBV5-6|TRBD1
TGTGCCAGCAGCCCTGACAGGGGGCAGGTTCCCACAGATACGCAGTATTTT
CASSPDRGQVPTDTQYF
>TRBJ2-1|-|TRBV19|-
TGTGCCAGTAGTATAGGGTTCGACTATTACAATGAGCAGTTCTTC
CASSIGFDYYNEQFF
>TRBJ1-1|-|TRBV6-5|-
TGTGCCAGCAGTTCGGTTGGGCAGGGGTTCGCTGAAGCTTTCTTT
CASSSVGQGFAEAFF
>TRBJ2-7|-|TRBV29-1|TRBD1
TGCAGCGTTTACGGACAGGGTTCCTACGAGCAGTACTTC
CSVYGQGSYEQYF
>TRBJ2-3|-|TRBV19|TRBD2
TGTGCCAGTAGCCCCAGCGGGGATAGCACAGATACGCAGTATTTT
CASSPSGDSTDTQYF
>TRBJ2-1|-|TRBV6-1|TRBD1
TGTGCCAGCAGTAACTACAGGGGAGACTACAATGAGCAGTTCTTC
CASSNYRGDYNEQFF
>TRBJ2-7|-|TRBV27|TRBD2
TGTGCCAGCCAAACTAGCGGGAGCCCCTACGAGCAGTACTTC
CASQTSGSPYEQYF
>TRBJ2-3|once|TRBV6-5|TRBD1
TGTGCCAGCAGCAAAAGGGACAGCTTCACAGATACGCAGTATTTT
CASSKRDSFTDTQYF
>TRBJ2-7|-|TRBV27|TRBD2
TGTGCCAGCAGTTTGGGGGGGGTCGTCTACGAGCAGTACTTC
CASSLGGVVYEQYF
>TRBJ2-3|once|TRBV27|TRBD2
TGTGCCAGCAGTTCCGGGACTAGCGGTACAGATACGCAGTATTTT
CASSSGTSGTDTQYF
>TRBJ1-6|-|TRBV5-4|-
TGTGCCAGCCAGGGTAATGGATCACCCCTCCACTTT
CASQGNGSPLHF
>TRBJ2-7|-|TRBV6-5|-
TGTGCCAGCAGTGAAGTTGTGACGCGGGACGAGCAGTACTTC
CASSEVVTRDEQYF
>TRBJ2-7|-|TRBV29-1|-
TGCAGCGTTGAAAGGGCGGGGAGCTCCTACGAGCAGTACTTC
CSVERAGSSYEQYF
>TRBJ2-2|-|TRBV29-1|TRBD1
TGCAGCGTTGAAGGGCAGGGGGCGTTCACCGGGGAGCTGTTTTTT
CSVEGQGAFTGELFF
>TRBJ1-1|-|TRBV2|TRBD1
TGTGCCAGCAGGTCGGGACAGGGGATGAGGGCTTTCTTT
CASRSGQGMRAFF
>TRBJ2-7|-|TRBV27|TRBD1
TGTGCCAGCAGTCTCGACAGGGCTCTCAACGAGCAGTACTTC
CASSLDRALNEQYF
>TRBJ1-2|-|TRBV5-1|-
TGCGCCAGCAGCTTCGACAAGACCTATGGCTACACCTTC
CASSFDKTYGYTF
>TRBJ2-2|-|TRBV7-2|-
TGTGCCAGCAGCTTACGCCTGGGGGGCGGGGAGCTGTTTTTT
CASSLRLGGGELFF
>TRBJ2-7|-|TRBV7-8|TRBD2
TGTGCCAGCAGCCCACACTTTGGGACTAGTACGTTGCTGCAGTACTTC
CASSPHFGTSTLLQYF
>TRBJ1-1|once|TRBV5-6|TRBD1
TGTGCCAGCAGCTGGGGACAGGGCGAGGGGAACACTGAAGCTTTCTTT
CASSWGQGEGNTEAFF
>TRBJ1-4|-|TRBV15|TRBD1
TGTGCCACCAGTCGAGGGGGCAAAGGGGAAAAACTGTTTTTT
CATSRGGKGEKLFF
>TRBJ2-2|-|TRBV5-8|-
TGTGCCAGCACGCGTCCAAGGAACACCGGGGAGCTGTTTTTT
CASTRPRNTGELFF
>TRBJ1-5|-|TRBV7-8|-
TGTGCCAGCAACGACGGGGGGGGAGCGCCCCAGCATTTT
CASNDGGGAPQHF
>TRBJ2-1|-|TRBV27|TRBD2
TGTGCCAGCTCTAGCGGGACGTTATACAATGAGCAGTTCTTC
CASSSGTLYNEQFF
>TRBJ1-1|few|TRBV19|-
TGTGCCAGTAGTATGCCGGGGAAGAACACTGAAGCTTTCTTT
CASSMPGKNTEAFF